This is a list of T cell receptor beta chains from one sample in a study of blood T cell repertoires in COVID-19. The data were produced by immunoSEQ multiplex PCR, yet TCRdb's version contains in-frame clones alone and is incomplete. The repertoire has over 60,000 clones, 90% of them found once; the top ten carry 0.4% to 0.55%. Specimen: peripheral blood. The receptors were sampled from a man aged 50-60 years with COVID-19, enrolled during active disease. The CDR3 runs from the conserved cysteine through the conserved F or W. The order of the fields is J gene, clone size, D gene, V gene, CDR3 protein, CDR3 DNA. D genes are given only for firm matches. Clone size is not always given. Where it is, it says once, few, many or a class for expanded clones.

j_call: TRBJ2-7
clone_size: NA
d_call: TRBD2
v_call: TRBV18
cdr3_aa: CASSPNGVLAGAGEQYF
cdr3_nt: TGTGCCAGCTCACCAAACGGGGTACTAGCGGGAGCGGGCGAGCAGTACTTC

j_call: TRBJ2-2
clone_size: NA
d_call: TRBD2
v_call: TRBV29-1
cdr3_aa: CSAEREGLTGELFF
cdr3_nt: TGCAGCGCTGAGCGGGAGGGCTTAACCGGGGAGCTGTTTTTT

j_call: TRBJ2-3
clone_size: NA
d_call: TRBD2
v_call: TRBV5-4
cdr3_aa: CASSSGLAEGFSTDTQYF
cdr3_nt: TGTGCCAGCAGCTCGGGACTAGCGGAGGGATTTAGCACAGATACGCAGTATTTT

j_call: TRBJ2-1
clone_size: NA
d_call: TRBD1
v_call: TRBV6-5
cdr3_aa: CASSLDRGPYNEQFF
cdr3_nt: TGTGCCAGCAGTTTAGACAGGGGGCCTTACAATGAGCAGTTCTTC

j_call: TRBJ2-1
clone_size: NA
d_call: TRBD2
v_call: TRBV11-3
cdr3_aa: CASSPRGGGSSNNEQFF
cdr3_nt: TGTGCCAGCAGCCCAAGGGGTGGCGGGAGTTCTAACAATGAGCAGTTCTTC

j_call: TRBJ2-7
clone_size: NA
d_call: TRBD1
v_call: TRBV30
cdr3_aa: CAWSTGGYEQYF
cdr3_nt: TGTGCCTGGAGTACAGGGGGCTACGAGCAGTACTTC

j_call: TRBJ2-7
clone_size: NA
d_call: NA
v_call: TRBV7-2
cdr3_aa: CASSLDGNRPYEQYF
cdr3_nt: TGTGCCAGCAGCTTAGATGGGAACAGGCCCTACGAGCAGTACTTC

j_call: TRBJ2-1
clone_size: NA
d_call: NA
v_call: TRBV7-3
cdr3_aa: CASSPQPSMYEQFF
cdr3_nt: TGTGCCAGCAGCCCCCAACCTAGCATGTATGAGCAGTTCTTC

j_call: TRBJ1-1
clone_size: NA
d_call: TRBD1
v_call: TRBV7-3
cdr3_aa: CASSLAGQGNTEAFF
cdr3_nt: TGTGCCAGCAGCTTAGCCGGACAGGGAAACACTGAAGCTTTCTTT

j_call: TRBJ2-3
clone_size: NA
d_call: TRBD2
v_call: TRBV5-1
cdr3_aa: CASSLGRGRATDTQYF
cdr3_nt: TGCGCCAGCAGCTTGGGTCGCGGGAGGGCCACAGATACGCAGTATTTT

j_call: TRBJ2-5
clone_size: NA
d_call: TRBD2
v_call: TRBV6-1
cdr3_aa: CASSEAQATSGFVQTQYF
cdr3_nt: TGTGCCAGCAGTGAAGCCCAGGCAACTAGCGGATTCGTGCAGACCCAGTACTTC

j_call: TRBJ2-7
clone_size: NA
d_call: NA
v_call: TRBV6-6
cdr3_aa: CASSYSRSEQYF
cdr3_nt: TGTGCCAGCAGTTACTCGAGGAGCGAGCAGTACTTC

j_call: TRBJ2-5
clone_size: once
d_call: NA
v_call: TRBV3-1/TRBV3-2
cdr3_aa: CASSPSGVGETQYF
cdr3_nt: TGTGCCAGCAGCCCCTCGGGAGTTGGGGAGACCCAGTACTTC

j_call: TRBJ1-5
clone_size: few
d_call: NA
v_call: TRBV19
cdr3_aa: CASSTGKNSNQPQHF
cdr3_nt: TGTGCCAGTTCAACAGGGAAGAATAGCAATCAGCCCCAGCATTTT

j_call: TRBJ1-2
clone_size: NA
d_call: NA
v_call: TRBV7-2
cdr3_aa: CASSLNPGSVNYGYTF
cdr3_nt: TGTGCCAGCAGCCTCAATCCGGGTTCCGTTAACTATGGCTACACCTTC

j_call: TRBJ2-2
clone_size: NA
d_call: TRBD1
v_call: TRBV7-9
cdr3_aa: CASRNRLGQGTTGELFF
cdr3_nt: TGTGCCAGCAGAAATCGGCTGGGACAGGGAACCACCGGGGAGCTGTTTTTT

j_call: TRBJ1-1
clone_size: NA
d_call: TRBD1
v_call: TRBV29-1
cdr3_aa: CSVRQGARTEAFF
cdr3_nt: TGCAGCGTTCGACAGGGGGCGAGGACTGAAGCTTTCTTT

j_call: TRBJ1-4
clone_size: once
d_call: NA
v_call: TRBV19
cdr3_aa: CASSILPGINEKLFF
cdr3_nt: TGTGCCAGTAGTATACTCCCAGGGATTAATGAAAAACTGTTTTTT

j_call: TRBJ1-1
clone_size: NA
d_call: TRBD1
v_call: TRBV10-2
cdr3_aa: CASSSRGTEAFF
cdr3_nt: TGCGCCAGCAGCTCCAGGGGGACTGAAGCTTTCTTT

j_call: TRBJ1-2
clone_size: NA
d_call: NA
v_call: TRBV9
cdr3_aa: CASTPGGSDYGYTF
cdr3_nt: TGTGCCAGCACCCCCGGGGGGAGTGACTATGGCTACACCTTC

j_call: TRBJ2-1
clone_size: NA
d_call: NA
v_call: TRBV24-1
cdr3_aa: CATSGLATDNEQFF
cdr3_nt: TGTGCCACCAGTGGCCTAGCGACAGACAATGAGCAGTTCTTC

j_call: TRBJ2-3
clone_size: NA
d_call: TRBD2
v_call: TRBV4-2
cdr3_aa: CASSQHRAGGGDTQYF
cdr3_nt: TGTGCCAGCAGCCAACATAGGGCGGGAGGAGGAGATACGCAGTATTTT

j_call: TRBJ1-2
clone_size: NA
d_call: TRBD1
v_call: TRBV7-2
cdr3_aa: CASSARDSGRGYTF
cdr3_nt: TGTGCCAGCAGCGCCCGGGACAGCGGGAGGGGCTACACCTTC

j_call: TRBJ1-2
clone_size: NA
d_call: NA
v_call: TRBV7-9
cdr3_aa: CASSTGTLRLQANYGYTF
cdr3_nt: TGTGCCAGCAGCACAGGGACCCTCCGTTTACAGGCTAACTATGGCTACACCTTC

j_call: TRBJ2-7
clone_size: NA
d_call: TRBD1
v_call: TRBV28
cdr3_aa: CASIGTGSSYEQYF
cdr3_nt: TGTGCCAGCATTGGGACAGGGAGCTCCTACGAGCAGTACTTC

j_call: TRBJ1-2
clone_size: NA
d_call: NA
v_call: TRBV6-5
cdr3_aa: CASSYGEGPGLGGYTF
cdr3_nt: TGTGCCAGCAGTTACGGTGAAGGTCCAGGGCTAGGGGGCTACACCTTC

j_call: TRBJ2-5
clone_size: NA
d_call: NA
v_call: TRBV3-1/TRBV3-2
cdr3_aa: CASSQERRGQETQYF
cdr3_nt: TGTGCCAGCAGCCAAGAGAGGCGAGGCCAAGAGACCCAGTACTTC

j_call: TRBJ1-4
clone_size: NA
d_call: NA
v_call: TRBV19
cdr3_aa: CASSPGTPPPQKLFF
cdr3_nt: TGTGCCAGTAGTCCTGGGACACCCCCCCCGCAAAAACTGTTTTTT

j_call: TRBJ1-4
clone_size: once
d_call: NA
v_call: TRBV3-1/TRBV3-2
cdr3_aa: CASSQEWQGKNEKLFF
cdr3_nt: TGTGCCAGCAGCCAAGAATGGCAGGGCAAAAATGAAAAACTGTTTTTT

j_call: TRBJ1-1
clone_size: NA
d_call: TRBD1
v_call: TRBV5-4
cdr3_aa: CASSPGTGRTGNTEAFF
cdr3_nt: TGTGCCAGCAGCCCGGGGACAGGGAGGACGGGGAACACTGAAGCTTTCTTT

j_call: TRBJ2-7
clone_size: NA
d_call: TRBD1
v_call: TRBV29-1
cdr3_aa: CSVTGQGIYEQYF
cdr3_nt: TGCAGCGTGACGGGACAGGGGATCTACGAGCAGTACTTC

j_call: TRBJ2-7
clone_size: NA
d_call: TRBD2
v_call: TRBV2
cdr3_aa: CASSAGLAGGEQYF
cdr3_nt: TGTGCCAGCAGTGCGGGACTAGCGGGAGGCGAGCAGTACTTC

j_call: TRBJ1-2
clone_size: NA
d_call: TRBD1
v_call: TRBV6-4
cdr3_aa: CASSSDRSDGYTF
cdr3_nt: TGTGCCAGCAGCTCGGACAGGAGCGACGGCTACACCTTC

j_call: TRBJ1-4
clone_size: NA
d_call: TRBD1
v_call: TRBV19
cdr3_aa: CASTPDRGHEKLFF
cdr3_nt: TGTGCCAGTACCCCAGACAGGGGGCATGAAAAACTGTTTTTT